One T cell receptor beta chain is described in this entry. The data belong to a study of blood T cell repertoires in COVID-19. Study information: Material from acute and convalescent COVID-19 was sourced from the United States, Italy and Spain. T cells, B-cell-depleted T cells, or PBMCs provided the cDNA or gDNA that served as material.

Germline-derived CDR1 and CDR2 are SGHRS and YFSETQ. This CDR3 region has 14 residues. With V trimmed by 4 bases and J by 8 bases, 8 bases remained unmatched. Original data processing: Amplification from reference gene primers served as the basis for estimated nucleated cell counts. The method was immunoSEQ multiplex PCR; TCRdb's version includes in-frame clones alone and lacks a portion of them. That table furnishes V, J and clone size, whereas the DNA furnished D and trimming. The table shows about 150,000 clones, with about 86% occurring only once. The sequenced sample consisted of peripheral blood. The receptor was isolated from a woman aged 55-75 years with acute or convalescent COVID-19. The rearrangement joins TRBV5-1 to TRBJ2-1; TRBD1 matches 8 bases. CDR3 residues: CASSATGTGDEQFF. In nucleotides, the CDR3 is TGCGCCAGCAGCGCCACCGGGACAGGTGATGAGCAGTTCTTC.